This T cell receptor (beta chain) is drawn from a study of blood T cells in healthy people across ages. Study details: For every two T cells, template switching captured about one barcoded beta molecule.

Regarding this clonotype: The antigen remains unidentified.

This CDR3 comprises 16 residues. Germline CDR1 DFQATT, CDR2 SNEGSKA (reference sequence). With a J-beta primer mix and a sample-barcoded 5' primer, a second PCR ran about 7 to 12 cycles. Each cDNA was tagged by a template-switch adaptor containing 12 random nucleotides. TCRdb reanalysed the 5' RACE reads using MiXCR and keeps one entry per CDR3 protein. The sample includes around 1,700,000 distinct CDR3 sequences, about 28% seen only once; the top ten take less than 9.5%. Study results and limitations: Researchers judged that diversity estimates from one million T cells fell short of true values.

The source is a woman in her thirties in good health. Specimen: blood. The gene calls are TRBV20-1 and TRBJ2-1, with TRBD2 matching over 10 bases. With the DNA end fitting TRBJ2-7 better, the J assignment may be wrong. For the CDR3, the DNA is TGCAGTGCTGGGGGACTAGCGCGAGGGCATGGCAATGAGCAGTACTTC. It encodes CSAGGLARGHGNEQYF.